This TCR beta chain emerged from a study of lymphopenia after photon versus proton radiotherapy (dated by TCRdb to 2018 to 2020). Regarding the study in general: The immunological effects of photon versus proton radiation therapy were compared in patients with gastrointestinal tumors who developed high-grade lymphopenia. The goal of the study was to describe how the two radiation modalities differ in their effects on the immune system. The 20 or so patients in the cohort had gastrointestinal tumors, were treated with either photon or proton therapy, and subsequently developed lymphopenia. The paper as a whole reports these results and caveats: The survival association was examined only in patients who died, and the authors described better survival with proton therapy as a possibility, not as a demonstrated result. Across the cohort, a larger post-nadir drop in TCR diversity was inversely correlated with overall survival time among patients who died. Once the lymphocyte count had reached its nadir, the repertoires of photon-treated patients showed oligoclonal expansion, particularly of CD8+ Temra cells, and this expansion drove the decline in diversity. Proton-treated patients stayed relatively stable during treatment, while photon-treated patients lost naive T cells and TCR diversity and gained effector/memory populations.

V sheds 6 bases and J sheds 7 bases, leaving 22 bases between their ends. The germline V gene sets CDR1 to MNHNS and CDR2 to SASEGT. Including the terminal cysteine and phenylalanine, the CDR3 comprises 15 residues. The only DNA kept is the CDR3, 45 bases in frame from the first base. With regard to this clone: Its antigen specificity is not known. Base qualities were left out, and no much larger clone turns up one base away.

The library was built by means of the immunoSEQ multiplex PCR assay. T cell repertoires were profiled with deep sequencing of rearranged TCR beta loci together with multiparametric flow cytometry. The table comes from immuneACCESS by way of TCRdb, which keeps in-frame sequences with V and J called. Part of the clones is missing from these tables; in studies checked, under half for an unresolved V gene and the rest for unknown reasons. The sample table shows almost 25,000 clones, and over 80% are seen once. The top ten constitute about 20% of the sample. The input for sequencing was peripheral blood, taken from a patient treated with proton-based radiotherapy. This receptor was obtained from a woman in her 70s with pancreatic cancer. Recombination joined TRBV6-1 with TRBJ2-7; the D gene is possibly TRBD1, with 6 bases matching. The CDR3: CASRDTGKGSWEQYF. The base sequence is TGTGCCAGCAGAGATACAGGGAAAGGGTCTTGGGAGCAGTACTTC.